This T cell receptor (beta chain) appears in the sequencing data of a study of human T cells and chemical hapten exposure. TCRdb redid the calling of the RACE reads with MiXCR, one entry per CDR3 protein. The data show approximately 97,000 distinct CDR3 sequences, less than 35% seen once. Described time point: patch test 3, about 24 weeks after DPC sensitization. This sample's treatment: therapeutic diphenylcyclopropenone sensitization with weekly scalp DPC. V shed 5 bases and J 4 bases; nucleotides not matched to a gene: 7. Germline values: CDR1 MNHEY, CDR2 SVGAGI. The CDR3 has 15 amino acids. The sequence came from a man in his forties or fifties with alopecia areata. Some clones in this sample may be carry-over from other donors' samples. The material was whole blood, obtained in connection with sensitization to the hapten diphenylcyclopropenone (DPC). This chain uses TRBV6-5 with TRBJ1-4, with 7 bases lining up with TRBD1. This CDR3 reads CASSQTTGINEKLFF. The CDR3 nucleotides read TGTGCCAGCAGTCAGACGACAGGGATTAATGAAAAACTGTTTTTT.